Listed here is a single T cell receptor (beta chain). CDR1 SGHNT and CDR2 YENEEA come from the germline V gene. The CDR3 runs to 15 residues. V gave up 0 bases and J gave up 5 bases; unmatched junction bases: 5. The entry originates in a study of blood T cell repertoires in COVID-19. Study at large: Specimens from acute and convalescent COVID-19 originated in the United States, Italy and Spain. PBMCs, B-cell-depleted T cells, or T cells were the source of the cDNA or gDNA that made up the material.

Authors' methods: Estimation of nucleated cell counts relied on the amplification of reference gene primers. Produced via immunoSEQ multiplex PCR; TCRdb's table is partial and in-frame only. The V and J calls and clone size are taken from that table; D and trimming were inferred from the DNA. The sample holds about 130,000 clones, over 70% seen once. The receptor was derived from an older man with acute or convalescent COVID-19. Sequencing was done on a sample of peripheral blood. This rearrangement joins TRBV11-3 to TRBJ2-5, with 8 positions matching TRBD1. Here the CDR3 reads CASSLDSGGAETQYF. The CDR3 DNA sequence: TGTGCCAGCAGCTTAGATTCAGGGGGCGCCGAGACCCAGTACTTC.